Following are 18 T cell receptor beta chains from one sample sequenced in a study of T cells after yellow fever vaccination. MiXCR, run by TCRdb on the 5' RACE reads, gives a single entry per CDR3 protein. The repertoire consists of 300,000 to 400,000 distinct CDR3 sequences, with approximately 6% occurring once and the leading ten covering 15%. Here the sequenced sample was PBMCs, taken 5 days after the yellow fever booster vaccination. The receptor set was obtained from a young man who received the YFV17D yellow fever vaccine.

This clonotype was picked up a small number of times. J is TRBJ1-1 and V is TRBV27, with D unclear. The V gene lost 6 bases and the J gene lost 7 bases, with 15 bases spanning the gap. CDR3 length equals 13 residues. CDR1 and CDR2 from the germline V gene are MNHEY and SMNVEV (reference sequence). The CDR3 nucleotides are TGTGCCAGCAGCAGGTTGGGAGAAAGTGAAGCTTTCTTT. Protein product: CASSRLGESEAFF.

CDR3 in amino acids: CSATASGVTYEQYF. The CDR3 DNA reads as TGCAGTGCTACCGCTAGCGGGGTAACCTACGAGCAGTACTTC. The V call is TRBV20-1, the J call TRBJ2-7, with TRBD2 matching over 9 bases. V gave up 4 bases and J gave up 2 bases; unmatched junction bases: 6. In germline, CDR1 is DFQATT, CDR2 SNEGSKA (reference sequence). CDR3 length: 14 amino acids.

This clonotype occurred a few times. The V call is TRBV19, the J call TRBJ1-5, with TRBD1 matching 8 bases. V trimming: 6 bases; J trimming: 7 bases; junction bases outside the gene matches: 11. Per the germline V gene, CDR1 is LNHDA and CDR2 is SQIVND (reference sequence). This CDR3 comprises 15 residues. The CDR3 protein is CASSPGGPMGQPQHF. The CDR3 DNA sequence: TGTGCCAGTAGCCCAGGGGGCCCCATGGGCCAGCCCCAGCATTTT.

The CDR3 region has the DNA TGTGCCATCACCGAGACAGGGTTCGACACCATATATTTT. Its protein product is CAITETGFDTIYF. J is TRBJ1-3 and V is TRBV10-3; 7 positions match TRBD1. There are 13 residues in the CDR3. The V segment lost 7 bases and the J segment 8 bases; nucleotides outside the gene matches: 8. Germline V gene sequence: CDR1 ENHRY, CDR2 SYGVKD.

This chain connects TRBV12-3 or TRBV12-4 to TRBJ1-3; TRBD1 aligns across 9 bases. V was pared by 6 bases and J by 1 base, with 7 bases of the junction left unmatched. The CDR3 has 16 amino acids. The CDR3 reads CASRLDRGKSGNTIYF. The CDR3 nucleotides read TGTGCCAGCAGACTAGACAGGGGGAAATCTGGAAACACCATATATTTT.

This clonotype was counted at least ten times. CDR3 nucleotides: TGCAGTGCTAGAAAATCCTATAGCGGGAGTAAGAACAATGAGCAGTTCTTC. Its translation is CSARKSYSGSKNNEQFF. V gene TRBV20-1 combines with J gene TRBJ2-1; TRBD2 agrees at 9 bases. In germline, CDR1 is DFQATT, CDR2 SNEGSKA (reference sequence). The V segment lost 2 bases and the J segment 5 bases; nucleotides outside the gene matches: 13. The CDR3 has 17 amino acids.

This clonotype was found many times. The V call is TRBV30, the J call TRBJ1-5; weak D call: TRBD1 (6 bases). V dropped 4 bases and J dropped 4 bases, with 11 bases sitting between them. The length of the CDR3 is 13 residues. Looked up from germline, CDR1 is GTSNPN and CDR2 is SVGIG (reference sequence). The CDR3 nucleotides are TGTGCCTGGAACCGACAGGAGAATCAGCCCCAGCATTTT. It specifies CAWNRQENQPQHF.

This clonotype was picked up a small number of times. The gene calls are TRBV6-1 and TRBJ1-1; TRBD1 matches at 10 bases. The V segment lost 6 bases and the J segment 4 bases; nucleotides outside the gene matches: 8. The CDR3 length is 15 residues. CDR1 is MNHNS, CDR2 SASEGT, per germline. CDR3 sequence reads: CASRPDRDRGTEAFF. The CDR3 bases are TGTGCCAGCAGGCCCGACCGGGACAGGGGCACTGAAGCTTTCTTT.

The CDR3 DNA sequence: TGTGCCAGCAGCTTAGCGGGGACTAGCGGTGAGGAGGGGTTCTTC. Encoded protein: CASSLAGTSGEEGFF. This chain links TRBV7-2 with TRBJ2-1, with 11 bases matching TRBD2. Looked up from germline, CDR1 is SGHTA and CDR2 is FQGNSA. This CDR3 region has 15 residues. After removal of 0 bases from V and 15 bases from J, the junction contained 10 bases not matched to a gene.

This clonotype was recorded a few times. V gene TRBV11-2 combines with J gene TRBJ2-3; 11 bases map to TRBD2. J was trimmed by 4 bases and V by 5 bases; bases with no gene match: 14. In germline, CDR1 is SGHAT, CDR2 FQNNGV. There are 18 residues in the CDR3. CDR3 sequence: CASSTLGETSGTSDTQYF. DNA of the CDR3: TGTGCCAGCAGCACATTAGGGGAGACTAGCGGGACATCAGATACGCAGTATTTT.

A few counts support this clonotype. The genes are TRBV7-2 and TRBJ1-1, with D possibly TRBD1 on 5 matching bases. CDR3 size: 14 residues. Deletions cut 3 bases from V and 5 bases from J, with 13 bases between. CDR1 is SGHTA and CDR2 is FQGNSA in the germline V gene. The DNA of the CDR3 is TGTGCCAGCAGCTTCGGAGGGGCAAGGACTGAAGCTTTCTTT. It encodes CASSFGGARTEAFF.

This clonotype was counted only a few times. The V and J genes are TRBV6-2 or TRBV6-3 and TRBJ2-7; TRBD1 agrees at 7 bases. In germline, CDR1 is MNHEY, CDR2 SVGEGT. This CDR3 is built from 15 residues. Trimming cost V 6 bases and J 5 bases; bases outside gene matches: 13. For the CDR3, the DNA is TGTGCCAGCAGCCCTACGGATAAGGGGGCTCACGAGCAGTACTTC. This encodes CASSPTDKGAHEQYF.

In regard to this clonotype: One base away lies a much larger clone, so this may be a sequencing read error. The CDR3 nucleotides read TGTGCCAGCAGCTTATTCGTCGAGCAGTACTTC. It is translated as CASSLFVEQYF. The chain joins TRBV5-4 to TRBJ2-7; no reliable D call. The V and J ends lost 2 bases and 6 bases respectively, with 6 bases between them. Germline CDR1 reads SGHNT; CDR2 reads YYREEE (reference sequence). The CDR3 is 11 amino acids.

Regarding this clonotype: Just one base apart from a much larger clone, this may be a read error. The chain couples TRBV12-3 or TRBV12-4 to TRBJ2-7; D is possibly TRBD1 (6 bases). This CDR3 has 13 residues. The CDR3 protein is CTSSLGQVRGQYF. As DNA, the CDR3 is TGTACCAGCAGTTTGGGACAAGTCCGGGGGCAGTACTTC.

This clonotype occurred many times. CDR3 nucleotides: TGCAGTGCTAGTCCTAGCGGGAGATCCCTTCCATTCAATGAGCAGTTCTTC. This sequence encodes CSASPSGRSLPFNEQFF. The rearrangement uses TRBV20-1 and TRBJ2-1, with 10 bases that match TRBD2. Trimming at V came to 3 bases and at J to 6 bases, leaving 14 bases not matched to a gene. From germline, CDR1 is DFQATT and CDR2 SNEGSKA (reference sequence). The CDR3 consists of 17 residues.

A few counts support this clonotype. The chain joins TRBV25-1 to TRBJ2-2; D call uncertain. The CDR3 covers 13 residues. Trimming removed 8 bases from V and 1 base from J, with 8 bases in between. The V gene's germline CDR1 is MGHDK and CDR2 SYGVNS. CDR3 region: CASGMGNTGELFF. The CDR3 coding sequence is TGTGCCAGCGGAATGGGGAACACCGGGGAGCTGTTTTTT.

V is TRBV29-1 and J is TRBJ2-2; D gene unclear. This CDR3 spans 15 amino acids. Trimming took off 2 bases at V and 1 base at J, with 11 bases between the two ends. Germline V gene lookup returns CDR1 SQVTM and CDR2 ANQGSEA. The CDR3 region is CSVEPPGVNTGELFF. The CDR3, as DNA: TGCAGCGTTGAACCACCAGGAGTGAACACCGGGGAGCTGTTTTTT.

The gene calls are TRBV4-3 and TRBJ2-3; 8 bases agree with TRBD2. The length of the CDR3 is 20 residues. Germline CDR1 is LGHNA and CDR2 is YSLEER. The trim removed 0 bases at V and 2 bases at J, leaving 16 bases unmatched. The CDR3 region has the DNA TGCGCCAGCAGCCAAGAGGCGAGAGTCGGGAGGGCCGGTAACACAGATACGCAGTATTTT. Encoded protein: CASSQEARVGRAGNTDTQYF.